A single sample gave rise to the 16 T cell receptor beta chains below, sequenced in a study of CD8+ T cells in alopecia areata. Described treatment: oral pan-JAK inhibitor, 5-10 mg twice daily. Those with alopecia areata gave lesional scalp punch biopsies and peripheral blood. cDNA prepared by RNA extraction and subsequent reverse transcription served as the template for sequencing. The protocol was immunoSEQ multiplex PCR, while the TCRdb copy is restricted to in-frame clones and leaves out a portion. Of fewer than 4,500 clones in the sample, 69% are singletons; the top ten hold around 8.3%. Sample: skin, taken at week 24, from a patient treated with tofacitinib. The receptors derive from a human donor with alopecia areata.

This sequence joins TRBV7-2 and TRBJ2-5, with 10 positions matching TRBD2. The CDR3 has 16 residues. J was trimmed by 7 bases and V by 6 bases; bases with no gene match: 14. Per the germline V gene, CDR1 is SGHTA and CDR2 is FQGNSA. The CDR3 region is CASRLSGGASHGTQYF. The CDR3 nucleotides are TGTGCCAGCAGACTAAGCGGGGGGGCCTCACATGGGACCCAGTACTTC.

J is TRBJ2-7 and V is TRBV5-1; perhaps TRBD2 as D (5 bases). Germline V CDR1 and CDR2: SGHRS, YFSETQ. Trimming removed 4 bases from V and 0 bases from J, with 17 bases in between. There are 16 residues in the CDR3. The CDR3 DNA is TGCGCCAGCAGCCTGGTCGGGCGGGTGAGCTCCTACGAGCAGTACTTC. Translating gives CASSLVGRVSSYEQYF.

The rearrangement links TRBV7-9 to TRBJ1-5; the match to TRBD1 covers 10 bases. The V and J ends lost 5 bases and 1 base, in that order; junction bases with no gene match: 8. Germline-derived CDR1 and CDR2 are SEHNR and FQNEAQ (reference sequence). The length of the CDR3 is 17 residues. The CDR3 DNA sequence: TGTGCCAGCAGCCCCATGGCGGGACAGGGGAGCAATCAGCCCCAGCATTTT. This sequence encodes CASSPMAGQGSNQPQHF.

Worth noting for this clone: One end of the junction does not line up with germline, which may come from a read error. V and J are TRBV13 and TRBJ2-2; 7 bases match TRBD1. The CDR3 totals 15 residues. Germline V gene lookup returns CDR1 PRHDT and CDR2 FYEKMQ (reference sequence). The CDR3, as DNA: TGTGCCAGCAGCTCGGGGACAGCGAACACCGGGGAGCTGCTTTTT. Protein: CASSSGTANTGELLF.

This clone was detected only a few times. The chain carries TRBV10-3 and TRBJ2-7; TRBD1 aligns across 8 bases. The CDR3 sequence is 16 residues long. Germline V gene sequence: CDR1 ENHRY, CDR2 SYGVKD. V was clipped by 0 bases and J by 3 bases; unmatched bases: 7. The CDR3 coding sequence is TGTGCCATCAGTGAGTCCGGGGACAGGAGGGGCTACGAGCAGTACTTC. This codes for CAISESGDRRGYEQYF.

This clone was found once. The chain links TRBV5-6 to TRBJ2-5, with 12 bases matching TRBD2. The CDR3 has 16 amino acids. Per germline, CDR1 SGHDT and CDR2 YYEEEE. The V and J ends lost 4 bases and 4 bases, in that order; junction bases with no gene match: 8. CDR3 protein: CASSRQLAGGRETQYF. CDR3 DNA sequence: TGTGCCAGCAGCAGACAACTAGCGGGAGGTCGAGAGACCCAGTACTTC.

The V gene is TRBV28, the J gene TRBJ2-5; D is unresolved. V lost 2 bases and J 0 bases, leaving 7 bases between the germline ends. Per the germline V gene, CDR1 is MDHEN and CDR2 is SYDVKM. There are 14 residues in the CDR3. CDR3 residues: CASSLDGHQETQYF. DNA for the CDR3: TGTGCCAGCAGTTTAGATGGACACCAAGAGACCCAGTACTTC.

This clone was seen a handful of times. The J gene is TRBJ2-7, the V gene TRBV18; 7 positions agree with TRBD1. Germline V gene lookup returns CDR1 KGHSH and CDR2 LQKENI. CDR3 size: 13 residues. V was pared by 2 bases and J by 3 bases, with 1 base of the junction left unmatched. In DNA form, the CDR3 reads TGTGCCAGCTCACCAGGGACAGACTACGAGCAGTACTTC. Translated: CASSPGTDYEQYF. The full variable domain, in which reference TRBV18 and TRBJ2-7 provide the parts outside the CDR3, is NAGVMQNPRHLVRRRGQEARLRCSPMKGHSHVYWYRQLPEEGLKFMVYLQKENIIDESGMPKERFSAEFPKEGPSILRIQQVVRGDSAAYFCASSPGTDYEQYFGPGTRLTVT.

For the CDR3, the DNA is TGTGCCAGTAGTTTGATGAGCACAGATACGCAGTATTTT. Its protein product is CASSLMSTDTQYF. This rearrangement joins TRBV19 to TRBJ2-3; D remains unclear. The V gene lost 5 bases and the J gene lost 0 bases, with 6 bases spanning the gap. Germline loops: CDR1 LNHDA, CDR2 SQIVND (reference sequence). This CDR3 is built from 13 residues. Variable domain in full (rest from reference TRBV19 and TRBJ2-3): DGGITQSPKYLFRKEGQNVTLSCEQNLNHDAMYWYRQDPGQGLRLIYYSQIVNDFQKGDIAEGYSVSREKKESFPLTVTSAQKNPTAFYLCASSLMSTDTQYFGPGTRLTVL.

This clone was detected only a few times. The genes are TRBV4-1 and TRBJ1-2, with TRBD1 as a possible D gene (5 bases). V gave up 1 base and J gave up 2 bases, with 17 bases separating them. The CDR3 sequence is 17 residues long. Germline CDR1 MGHRA, CDR2 YSYEKL. The CDR3 nucleotides are TGCGCCAGCAGCCAAGGCTTCCGGGGCAGGTCGAACTATGGCTACACCTTC. Its translation is CASSQGFRGRSNYGYTF.

This clone was counted once. V usage is TRBV2 and J usage is TRBJ2-3; tentative D call: TRBD2 (6 bases). This CDR3 is 14 amino acids long. Germline loops: CDR1 SNHLY, CDR2 FYNNEI. V was shortened by 6 bases and J by 2 bases, with 12 bases between the two germline ends. CDR3 nucleotides: TGTGCCAGCAGAAGGGACTGGAACACAGATACGCAGTATTTT. This translates into CASRRDWNTDTQYF.

As DNA, the CDR3 is TGTGCCAGCTCACTATCTATAGACAGGGTAGGGGCCAACGTCCTGACTTTC. Amino acids: CASSLSIDRVGANVLTF. The chain has TRBV18 and TRBJ2-6, with TRBD1 matching over 7 bases. V gave up 4 bases and J gave up 4 bases; unmatched junction bases: 10. Germline CDR1 and CDR2: KGHSH and LQKENI. The CDR3 length is 17 residues. Variable domain in full (rest from reference TRBV18 and TRBJ2-6): NAGVMQNPRHLVRRRGQEARLRCSPMKGHSHVYWYRQLPEEGLKFMVYLQKENIIDESGMPKERFSAEFPKEGPSILRIQQVVRGDSAAYFCASSLSIDRVGANVLTFGAGSRLTVL.

This chain links TRBV7-9 with TRBJ2-7; D uncertain. CDR1 SEHNR and CDR2 FQNEAQ come from the germline V gene (reference sequence). This CDR3 is 12 amino acids long. Trimming took off 2 bases at V and 2 bases at J, with 4 bases between the two ends. Written as DNA, the CDR3 is TGTGCCAGCAGCTTACCTCCCTACGAGCAGTACTTC. This encodes CASSLPPYEQYF.

This clone was observed a handful of times. The rearrangement uses TRBV5-1 and TRBJ2-1; D might be TRBD1 (5 bases). CDR1 is SGHRS, CDR2 YFSETQ, per germline. The CDR3 has 14 amino acids. With 4 bases removed from V and 3 bases from J, the gap between germline ends came to 11 bases. The DNA of the CDR3 is TGCGCCAGCAGCAGGGCGCAGGGCTACAATGAGCAGTTCTTC. Translated, it gives CASSRAQGYNEQFF.

This clone was counted a single time. The gene calls are TRBV6-1 and TRBJ2-1; no definite D call. This CDR3 is built from 14 residues. The germline V gene encodes CDR1 MNHNS and CDR2 SASEGT. Trimming took 8 bases from V and 3 from J, leaving 14 bases between them. CDR3 sequence (DNA): TGTGCCAGCCTTAGTGCCAGGATCTACAATGAGCAGTTCTTC. Translating gives CASLSARIYNEQFF.

The chain has TRBV5-1 and TRBJ2-3, with TRBD2 matching 8 bases. From germline, CDR1 is SGHRS and CDR2 YFSETQ. V trimming: 4 bases; J trimming: 10 bases; junction bases outside the gene matches: 14. The CDR3 runs 15 residues. The CDR3 loop is CASSQPGLGVRAQYF. CDR3 sequence (DNA): TGCGCCAGCAGCCAACCGGGACTAGGGGTGCGGGCGCAGTATTTT. Together with reference TRBV5-1 and TRBJ2-3, the CDR3 gives the full variable domain: KAGVTQTPRYLIKTRGQQVTLSCSPISGHRSVSWYQQTPGQGLQFLFEYFSETQRNKGNFPGRFSGRQFSNSRSEMNVSTLELGDSALYLCASSQPGLGVRAQYFGPGTRLTVL.